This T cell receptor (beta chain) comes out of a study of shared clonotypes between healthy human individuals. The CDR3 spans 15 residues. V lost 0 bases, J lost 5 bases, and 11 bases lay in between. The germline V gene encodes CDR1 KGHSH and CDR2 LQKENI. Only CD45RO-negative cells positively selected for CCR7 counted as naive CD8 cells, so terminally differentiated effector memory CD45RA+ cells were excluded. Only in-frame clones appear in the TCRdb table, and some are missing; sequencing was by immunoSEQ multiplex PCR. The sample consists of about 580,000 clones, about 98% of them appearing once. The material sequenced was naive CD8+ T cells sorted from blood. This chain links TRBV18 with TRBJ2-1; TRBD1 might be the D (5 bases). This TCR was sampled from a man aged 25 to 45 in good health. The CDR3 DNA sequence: TGTGCCAGCTCACCACCGCCGAGACAGAACAATGAGCAGTTCTTC. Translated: CASSPPPRQNNEQFF. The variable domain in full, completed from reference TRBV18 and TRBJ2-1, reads NAGVMQNPRHLVRRRGQEARLRCSPMKGHSHVYWYRQLPEEGLKFMVYLQKENIIDESGMPKERFSAEFPKEGPSILRIQQVVRGDSAAYFCASSPPPRQNNEQFFGPGTRLTVL.